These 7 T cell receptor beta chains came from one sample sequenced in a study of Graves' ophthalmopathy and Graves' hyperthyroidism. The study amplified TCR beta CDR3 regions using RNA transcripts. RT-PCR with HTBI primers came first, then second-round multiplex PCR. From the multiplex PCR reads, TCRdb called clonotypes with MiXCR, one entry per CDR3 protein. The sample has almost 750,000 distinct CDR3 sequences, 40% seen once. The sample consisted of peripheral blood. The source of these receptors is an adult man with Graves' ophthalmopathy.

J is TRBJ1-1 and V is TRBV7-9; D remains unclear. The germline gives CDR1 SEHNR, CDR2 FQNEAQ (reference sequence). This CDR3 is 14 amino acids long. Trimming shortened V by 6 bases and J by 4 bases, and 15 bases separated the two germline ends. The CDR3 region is CASSLSPGFTEAFF. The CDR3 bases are TGTGCCAGCAGTTTATCCCCCGGGTTCACTGAAGCTTTCTTT.

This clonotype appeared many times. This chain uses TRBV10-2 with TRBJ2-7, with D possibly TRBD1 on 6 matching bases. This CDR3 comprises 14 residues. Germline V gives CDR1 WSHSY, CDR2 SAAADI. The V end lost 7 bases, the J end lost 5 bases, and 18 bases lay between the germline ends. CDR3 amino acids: CASTQTLQGHEQYF. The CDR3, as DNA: TGCGCCAGCACCCAAACCTTACAGGGCCACGAGCAGTACTTC.

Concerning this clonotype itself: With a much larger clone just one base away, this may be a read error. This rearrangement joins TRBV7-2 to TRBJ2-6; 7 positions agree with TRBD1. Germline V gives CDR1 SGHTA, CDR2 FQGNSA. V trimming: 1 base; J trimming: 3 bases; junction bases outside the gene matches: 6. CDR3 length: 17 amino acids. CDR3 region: CASSLGQGLDGANVLTF. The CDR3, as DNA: TGTGCCAGCAGCTTAGGACAGGGCCTCGATGGGGCCAACGTCCTGACTTTC.

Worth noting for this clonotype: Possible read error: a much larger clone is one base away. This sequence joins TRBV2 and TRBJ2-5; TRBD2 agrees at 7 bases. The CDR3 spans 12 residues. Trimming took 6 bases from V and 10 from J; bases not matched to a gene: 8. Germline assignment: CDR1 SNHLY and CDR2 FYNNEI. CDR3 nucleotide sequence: TGTGCCAGCAGCCCTATCCAGCGGGACCAGTACTTC. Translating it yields CASSPIQRDQYF.

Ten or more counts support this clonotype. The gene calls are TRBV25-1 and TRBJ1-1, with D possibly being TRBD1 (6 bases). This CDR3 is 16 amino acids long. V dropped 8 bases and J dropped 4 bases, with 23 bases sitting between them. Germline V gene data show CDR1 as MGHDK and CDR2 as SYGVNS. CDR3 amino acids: CASAPGGGLGVTEAFF. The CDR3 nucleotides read TGTGCCAGCGCACCTGGGGGGGGCTTAGGGGTCACTGAAGCTTTCTTT.

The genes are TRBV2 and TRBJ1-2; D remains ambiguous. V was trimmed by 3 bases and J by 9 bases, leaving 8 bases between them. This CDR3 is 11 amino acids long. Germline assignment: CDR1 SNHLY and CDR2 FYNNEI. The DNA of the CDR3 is TGTGCCAGCAGTGAGGTCAGGAGCTACACCTTC. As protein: CASSEVRSYTF.

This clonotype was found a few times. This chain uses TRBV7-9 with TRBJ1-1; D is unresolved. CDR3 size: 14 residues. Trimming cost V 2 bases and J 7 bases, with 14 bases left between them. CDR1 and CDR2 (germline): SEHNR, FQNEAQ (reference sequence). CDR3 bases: TGTGCCAGCAGCTTAACCCCCTTCGAGGGTGAAGCTTTCTTT. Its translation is CASSLTPFEGEAFF. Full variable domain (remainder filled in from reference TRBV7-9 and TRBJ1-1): DTGVSQNPRHKITKRGQNVTFRCDPISEHNRLYWYRQTLGQGPEFLTYFQNEAQLEKSRLLSDRFSAERPKGSFSTLEIQRTEQGDSAMYLCASSLTPFEGEAFFGQGTRLTVV.